This TCR beta chain emerged from a study of cytomegalovirus exposure and HLA in healthy donors. Overall study context: In a later analysis, the approximately 120 validation repertoires were reported to have used the same platform as the approximately 620 first-cohort repertoires.

Findings of the study overall: Listed as cytomegalovirus-associated were 150 or so TCR beta chains. Usually a TCR sequence was rare, but some public TCRs were found in many donors. In vitro, three CMV-associated chains proved specific for CMV antigens.

The assay was immunoSEQ multiplex PCR, and TCRdb's table has in-frame clones only and misses some. The top ten hold 2.6% of the sample, which has about 250,000 clones, around nine tenths seen once. Trimming removed 6 bases at V and 7 bases at J, with 9 bases between. The germline gives CDR1 LGHNA, CDR2 YSLEER. This CDR3 has 12 residues. A word on this clone: The antigen is undetermined.

Sequenced material: PBMCs. V and J are TRBV4-3 and TRBJ2-2; D is unclear. The TCR originated in a man aged 18 to 29 in good health and CMV-seronegative. Written as DNA, the CDR3 is TGCGCCAGCAGAAATCCGGGCGGGGAGCTGTTTTTT. It encodes CASRNPGGELFF.